The clone carrying this T cell receptor (beta chain) was seen a handful of times. The antigen is undetermined. Germline lookup yields CDR1 SEHNR and CDR2 FQNEAQ (reference sequence). The CDR3 extends over 17 amino acids. Trimming pared 4 bases from V and 2 bases from J, leaving 20 bases between. This sample stems from a study of early T cells in non-severe SARS-CoV-2 infection. In the study overall: From unsorted whole blood, bulk RNA was sequenced, and the chains remained unpaired.

Whole-study findings and limits: VDJdb matching favored anti-spike CD8 responses, missing private and CD4 specificities.

Unique molecular identifier tags were affixed to discrete cDNA molecules. Via MiXCR, TCRdb re-called the 5' RACE reads, giving one row per CDR3 protein. Here the sample spans about 59,000 distinct CDR3 sequences, about 13% being singletons. This rearrangement joins TRBV7-9 to TRBJ1-2; D is undetermined. The receptor was isolated from an adult who was a healthcare worker with PCR-confirmed SARS-CoV-2 infection or an uninfected control (not recorded which). Material: whole blood, obtained at baseline. The CDR3 DNA reads as TGTGCCAGCAGCTCCAGCGCGGAGGTACTGTGGAACTATGGCTACACCTTC. Its protein is CASSSSAEVLWNYGYTF.